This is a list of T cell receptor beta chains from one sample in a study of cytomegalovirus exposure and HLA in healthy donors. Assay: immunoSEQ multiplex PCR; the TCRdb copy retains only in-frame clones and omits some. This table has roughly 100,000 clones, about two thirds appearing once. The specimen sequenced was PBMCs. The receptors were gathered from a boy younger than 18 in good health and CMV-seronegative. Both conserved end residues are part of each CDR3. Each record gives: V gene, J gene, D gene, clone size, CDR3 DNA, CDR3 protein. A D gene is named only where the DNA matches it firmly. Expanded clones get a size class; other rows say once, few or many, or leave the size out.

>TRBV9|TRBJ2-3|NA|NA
TGTGCCAGCAGCGTAGTAAGTCGGGAAGATACGCAGTATTTT
CASSVVSREDTQYF
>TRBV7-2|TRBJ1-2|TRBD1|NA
TGTGCCAGCAGCTACAGGTGGGACAGGGGGCTCTATGGCTACACCTTC
CASSYRWDRGLYGYTF
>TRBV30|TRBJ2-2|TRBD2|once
TGTGCCTGGAGTCCGCTAGCGGGGAACACCGGGGAGCTGTTTTTT
CAWSPLAGNTGELFF
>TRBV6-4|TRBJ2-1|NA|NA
TGTGCCTACCACGCTACCATAGGGGACAATGAGCAGTTCTTC
CAYHATIGDNEQFF
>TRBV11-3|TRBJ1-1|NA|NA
TGTGCCAGCAGATCGAGGGGGGGCACTGAAGCTTTCTTT
CASRSRGGTEAFF
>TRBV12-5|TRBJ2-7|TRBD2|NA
TGTGCTAGTGGTTTAGCGGGAGCCCTCTACGAGCAGTACTTC
CASGLAGALYEQYF
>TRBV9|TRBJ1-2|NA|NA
TGTGCCAGCAGCGTAGTTGGAGCCAACTATGGCTACACCTTC
CASSVVGANYGYTF
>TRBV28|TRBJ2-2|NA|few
TGTGCCAGCAGTTTATTAGGGGTCGGCACCGGGGAGCTGTTTTTT
CASSLLGVGTGELFF
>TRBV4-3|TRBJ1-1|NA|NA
TGCGCCAGCAGCCAACTTCTGGACACGGTGAAAGCTTTCTTT
CASSQLLDTVKAFF
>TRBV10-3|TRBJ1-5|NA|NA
TGTGCCATCAGTGATTCTCGGGGGAATCAGCCCCAGCATTTT
CAISDSRGNQPQHF
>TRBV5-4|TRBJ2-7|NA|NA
TGTGCCAGCAGCTTGGGGACAACCTACGAGCAGTACTTC
CASSLGTTYEQYF
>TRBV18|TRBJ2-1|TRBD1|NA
TGTGCCAGCTCCCAAGAGACAGGGCTGGAGCAGTTCTTC
CASSQETGLEQFF
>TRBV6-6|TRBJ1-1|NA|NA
TGTGCCAGCAGGCCGGACAGCCGGAACACTGAAGCTTTCTTT
CASRPDSRNTEAFF
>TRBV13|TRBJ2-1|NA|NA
TGTGCCAGCAGCTTAAGGGGGTTCTCCTACAATGAGCAGTTCTTC
CASSLRGFSYNEQFF
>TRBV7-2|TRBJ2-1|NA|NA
TGTGCCAGCAGCTTATTAGCGGACTACAATGAGCAGTTCTTC
CASSLLADYNEQFF
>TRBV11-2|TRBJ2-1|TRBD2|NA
TGTGCCAGCAGCTTATTTCCAGCGGGGAATGAGCAGTTCTTC
CASSLFPAGNEQFF
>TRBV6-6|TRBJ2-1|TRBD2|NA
TGTGCCAGCAGTTACTCCGGGGGGGATCCCAATGAGCAGTTCTTC
CASSYSGGDPNEQFF
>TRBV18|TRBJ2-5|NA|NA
TGTGCCAGCTCACCACCGAGTTCGGCGGAGCGGATCCAAGAGACCCAGTACTTC
CASSPPSSAERIQETQYF
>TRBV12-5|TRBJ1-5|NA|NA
TGTGCTAGTGGTTTGTCTCCCCCGGGACTGGGTAATCAGCCCCAGCATTTT
CASGLSPPGLGNQPQHF
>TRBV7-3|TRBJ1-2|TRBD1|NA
TGTGCCAGCAGCCCCTCCGGGACAGGACTCTATGGCTACACCTTC
CASSPSGTGLYGYTF
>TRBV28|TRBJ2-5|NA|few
TGTGCCAGCAGTTTGGCTACTAAAGAGACCCAGTACTTC
CASSLATKETQYF
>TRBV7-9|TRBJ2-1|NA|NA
TGTGCCAGCAGCCCCAGTCCCTACAATGAGCAGTTCTTC
CASSPSPYNEQFF
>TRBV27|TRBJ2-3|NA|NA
TGTGCCAGCAGTTCGCGACGGGGAAATACGCAGTATTTT
CASSSRRGNTQYF
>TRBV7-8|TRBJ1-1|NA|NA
TGTGCCAGCAGCCTGAGGGAGTCGGCTGAAGCTTTCTTT
CASSLRESAEAFF
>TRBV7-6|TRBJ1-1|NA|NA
TGTGCCAGCAGGGACGAGTCATTAGGGGTCGGGACTGAAGCTTTCTTT
CASRDESLGVGTEAFF
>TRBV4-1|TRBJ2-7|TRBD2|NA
TGCGCCAGCAGCCAAGCTCTGGGGAGGGACTCCTACGAGCAGTACTTC
CASSQALGRDSYEQYF
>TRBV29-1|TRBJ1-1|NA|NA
TGCAGCGTTGAAGATCGAGGGAACACTGAAGCTTTCTTT
CSVEDRGNTEAFF
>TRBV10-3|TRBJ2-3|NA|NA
TGTGCCATCAGTATCGCAGGGGCGGCCGCTGATACGCAGTATTTT
CAISIAGAAADTQYF
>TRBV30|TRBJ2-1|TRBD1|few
TGTGCCTGGTCGGGACAGGGTGGCGATGAGCAGTTCTTC
CAWSGQGGDEQFF
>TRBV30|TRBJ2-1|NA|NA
TGTGCCTGGAGTGTGGGGGGATTCTTTAATGAGCAGTTCTTC
CAWSVGGFFNEQFF
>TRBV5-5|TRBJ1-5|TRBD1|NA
TGTGCCAGCAGCTTTCGGACAGGTCTAGCGTCTCAGCCCCAGCATTTT
CASSFRTGLASQPQHF
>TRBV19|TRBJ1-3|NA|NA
TGTGCCAGTAACGACGGGACATTTGGAAACACCATATATTTT
CASNDGTFGNTIYF
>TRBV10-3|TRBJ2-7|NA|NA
TGTGCCATCAGTGAACCCGCGAGCGAGCAGTACTTC
CAISEPASEQYF
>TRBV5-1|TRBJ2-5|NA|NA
TGCGCCAGCAGCTTAGGTGTACAGGATGGAGAGACCCAGTACTTC
CASSLGVQDGETQYF
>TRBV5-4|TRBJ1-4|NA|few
TGTGCCAGCAGCCGGCGCGGAAATGAAAAACTGTTTTTT
CASSRRGNEKLFF
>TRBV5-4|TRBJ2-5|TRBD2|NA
TGTGCCAGCAGCTCCCGGACTAGCGGGAGGTCCCAAGAGACCCAGTACTTC
CASSSRTSGRSQETQYF
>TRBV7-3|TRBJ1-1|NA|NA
TGTGCCAGCAGCATGATGGGATCGACAGCCGCCCCAGCTTTCTTT
CASSMMGSTAAPAFF
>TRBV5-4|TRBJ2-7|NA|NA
TGTGCCAGCAGTCCCCTTAGCGGAAACTACGAGCAGTACTTC
CASSPLSGNYEQYF
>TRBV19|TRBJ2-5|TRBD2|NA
TGTGCCAGTAGTATTTCGCGCGGGGGGCTCCAAGAGACCCAGTACTTC
CASSISRGGLQETQYF
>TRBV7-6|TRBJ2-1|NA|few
TGTGCCAGCAGCTTAGCTGTTATCTCCTACAATGAGCAGTTCTTC
CASSLAVISYNEQFF
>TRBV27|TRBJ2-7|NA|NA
TGTGCCAGCAGTTTACCTACCTACGAGCAGTACTTC
CASSLPTYEQYF
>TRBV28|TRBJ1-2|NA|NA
TGTGCCATCACGGACAGCTATGGGTTTGGCCACACCTTC
CAITDSYGFGHTF
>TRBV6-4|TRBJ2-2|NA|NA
TGTGCCAGCAGACGGGAGTCGAACACCGGGGAGCTGTTTTTT
CASRRESNTGELFF
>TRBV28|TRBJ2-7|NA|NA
TGTGCCAGCAGTTCCCCCTTCTCAGGGGTCCCCTACGAGCAGTACTTC
CASSSPFSGVPYEQYF
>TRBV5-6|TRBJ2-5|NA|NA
TGTGCCAGCAGCTTGGCCGGGTCTCTAAGAGGGACCCAGTACTTC
CASSLAGSLRGTQYF
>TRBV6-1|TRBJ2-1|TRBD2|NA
TGTGCCAGCAGTGCGGGCGGGAGTTTGCATGAGCAGTTCTTC
CASSAGGSLHEQFF
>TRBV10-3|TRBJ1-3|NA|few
TGTGCCAGCCTAGAGACTGGAAACACCATATATTTT
CASLETGNTIYF
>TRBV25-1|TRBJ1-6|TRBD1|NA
TGTGCCAGCTCCGGACAGGGCCCTTCACCCCTCCACTTT
CASSGQGPSPLHF
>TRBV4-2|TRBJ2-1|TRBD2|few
TGTGCCAGCAGCCAAGATCCTTCCGGGACTAGCGAAAATGAGCAGTTCTTC
CASSQDPSGTSENEQFF
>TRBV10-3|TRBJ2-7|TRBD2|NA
TGTGCCATCAGTGAGCGAGGACTAGCGGGCCACGAGCAGTACTTC
CAISERGLAGHEQYF
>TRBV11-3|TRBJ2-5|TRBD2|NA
TGTGCCAGCAGCTTCGGGCTAGCGGGAATCGAGACCCAGTACTTC
CASSFGLAGIETQYF
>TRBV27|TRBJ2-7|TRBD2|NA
TGTGCCAGCATCCGGCTAGCGGGAGGCTCCTACGAGCAGTACTTC
CASIRLAGGSYEQYF
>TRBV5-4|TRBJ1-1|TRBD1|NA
TGTGCCAGCAGCTTCGGACAGGGGGACACTGAAGCTTTCTTT
CASSFGQGDTEAFF
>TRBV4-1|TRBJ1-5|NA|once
TGCGCCAGCAGCCAAGACCCTTATACGGGGGGTCAGCCCCAGCATTTT
CASSQDPYTGGQPQHF
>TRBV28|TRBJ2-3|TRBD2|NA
TGTGCCAGCAGTCTCAGACTAGCGTCTTCTAGCACAGATACGCAGTATTTT
CASSLRLASSSTDTQYF